These 9 T cell receptor beta chains originate from one sample sequenced in a study of blood T cell repertoires in COVID-19. Clones were read by immunoSEQ multiplex PCR, and TCRdb kept only the in-frame ones, dropping some. This repertoire shows 37,000 or so clones, approximately 86% found once; its top ten account for about 61%. The sequenced sample was peripheral blood. These TCRs come from a man aged 70 or older with acute or convalescent COVID-19.

The rearrangement links TRBV5-1 to TRBJ2-7, with TRBD1 matching over 12 bases. V shed 3 bases, J shed 5 bases, and the junction held 6 bases outside the gene matches. This CDR3 region has 15 residues. CDR1 and CDR2 (germline): SGHRS, YFSETQ. The CDR3 region has the DNA TGCGCCAGCAGCTGGGGACAGGGGGCTAGGGACGAGCAGTACTTC. This encodes CASSWGQGARDEQYF.

This chain uses TRBV9 with TRBJ1-4, with TRBD1 as a possible D gene (6 bases). The CDR3 consists of 15 residues. The germline V and J ends were trimmed by 3 bases and 0 bases, with 9 bases remaining between them. Germline V gives CDR1 SGDLS, CDR2 YYNGEE. The CDR3 loop reads CASSGGTTTNEKLFF. CDR3 coding DNA: TGTGCCAGCAGCGGGGGGACAACAACTAATGAAAAACTGTTTTTT.

The chain links TRBV23-1 to TRBJ1-2; weak D call: TRBD1 (6 bases). TRBV23-1 is classed as an ORF, of uncertain function. Trimming left V 8 bases short and J 4 bases short, with 23 bases between. This CDR3 is built from 16 residues. The CDR3 nucleotides are TGCGCCAGCTTTTCCCGGGGCCGGAACAGGGCCTATGGCTACACCTTC. This gives the protein CASFSRGRNRAYGYTF.

J is TRBJ2-5 and V is TRBV18; perhaps TRBD1 as D (5 bases). This CDR3 is 14 amino acids long. CDR1 and CDR2 from the germline V gene are KGHSH and LQKENI. Trimming pared 3 bases from V and 3 bases from J, leaving 11 bases between. CDR3: CASSPTDSEETQYF. CDR3 in DNA: TGTGCCAGCTCACCGACAGACTCCGAAGAGACCCAGTACTTC.

V usage is TRBV30 and J usage is TRBJ2-3; the D gene is possibly TRBD2 (6 bases). This CDR3 is built from 16 residues. Germline V gene lookup returns CDR1 GTSNPN and CDR2 SVGIG (reference sequence). V lost 2 bases and J 3 bases, leaving 18 bases between the germline ends. This chain's CDR3 is CAWSPGWREITDTQYF. CDR3 DNA sequence: TGTGCCTGGAGTCCGGGGTGGAGGGAAATTACAGATACGCAGTATTTT.

This chain joins TRBV28 and TRBJ2-7; 7 nucleotides align to TRBD1. Trimming removed 4 bases from V and 2 bases from J; junction bases left unmatched: 11. This CDR3 comprises 16 residues. Germline V gene data show CDR1 as MDHEN and CDR2 as SYDVKM. The CDR3 here is CASSSVGQATPYEQYF. Written as DNA, the CDR3 is TGTGCCAGCAGTTCGGTCGGACAGGCAACTCCCTACGAGCAGTACTTC. The full variable domain, in which reference TRBV28 and TRBJ2-7 provide the parts outside the CDR3, is DVKVTQSSRYLVKRTGEKVFLECVQDMDHENMFWYRQDPGLGLRLIYFSYDVKMKEKGDIPEGYSVSREKKERFSLILESASTNQTSMYLCASSSVGQATPYEQYFGPGTRLTVT.

The V gene is TRBV4-2, the J gene TRBJ1-1, with D possibly TRBD1 on 6 matching bases. Trimming pared 1 base from V and 6 bases from J, leaving 9 bases between. The CDR3 contains 13 residues. CDR1 is LGHNA and CDR2 is YNFKEQ in the germline V gene. CDR3 DNA: TGTGCCAGCAGCCAAGTGGACAGCCCTGAAGCTTTCTTT. Translation: CASSQVDSPEAFF.

The CDR3 spells CAWRGQINEKLFF. CDR3 nucleotide sequence: TGTGCCTGGAGGGGACAGATTAATGAAAAACTGTTTTTT. The V and J genes are TRBV30 and TRBJ1-4, with 7 bases matching TRBD1. From germline, CDR1 is GTSNPN and CDR2 SVGIG (reference sequence). The CDR3 has 13 residues. J gave up 4 bases and V 3 bases, and 2 bases lay outside the gene matches.

The count of this clone is one. The V call is TRBV7-2, the J call TRBJ2-1, with a tentative D call TRBD2 (6 bases). Per the germline V gene, CDR1 is SGHTA and CDR2 is FQGNSA. The CDR3 contains 17 residues. Between the trimmed V and J ends, which lost 5 bases and 2 bases, there was a span of 19 bases. CDR3 sequence reads: CASSPLTAGIPYNEQFF. The CDR3 nucleotides read TGTGCCAGCAGCCCCCTAACCGCGGGAATCCCCTACAATGAGCAGTTCTTC.